This passage covers 28 T cell receptor beta chains from one sample sequenced in a study of T cell responses to AZD1222 COVID-19 vaccine. Sequencing used immunoSEQ multiplex PCR; TCRdb keeps in-frame clones, though not all of them. The table lists about 26,000 clones, 88% of them singletons. This specimen was peripheral blood, taken 28 days after the second AZD1222 dose. Receptors originate from an adult who received the AZD1222 COVID-19 vaccine.

V is TRBV24-1 and J is TRBJ2-3; 7 bases fit TRBD2. The V segment lost 9 bases and the J segment 0 bases; nucleotides outside the gene matches: 11. CDR3 length equals 16 residues. CDR1 is KGHDR and CDR2 is SFDVKD in the germline V gene. The CDR3 coding sequence is TGTGCCACCGGGGGAGGGGCCCAAGATAGCACAGATACGCAGTATTTT. This codes for CATGGGAQDSTDTQYF.

The V and J genes are TRBV5-1 and TRBJ2-7; 12 bases align to TRBD2. The germline V gene has CDR1 SGHRS and CDR2 YFSETQ. The CDR3 has 16 amino acids. Trimming took 0 bases from V and 5 from J; bases not matched to a gene: 6. CDR3 DNA sequence: TGCGCCAGCAGCTTGGTGGCTAGCGGGGGGGGCGACGAGCAGTACTTC. Translated: CASSLVASGGGDEQYF.

V is TRBV5-8 and J is TRBJ2-2, with D perhaps matching TRBD1 (6 bases). Trimming stripped 4 bases from V and 1 base from J, with 14 bases between. Germline V gives CDR1 SGHTS, CDR2 YDEGEE. The CDR3 loop spans 16 amino acids. This CDR3 is CASSPQGTLNTGELFF. The CDR3 region has the DNA TGTGCCAGCAGCCCTCAGGGGACATTGAACACCGGGGAGCTGTTTTTT.

V and J are TRBV20-1 and TRBJ2-1; perhaps TRBD1 as D (6 bases). The length of the CDR3 is 11 residues. Trimming took 5 bases from V and 10 from J, leaving 12 bases between them. Germline loops: CDR1 DFQATT, CDR2 SNEGSKA (reference sequence). Here the CDR3 reads CSAPQGLEQFF. Here the CDR3 DNA reads TGCAGTGCTCCCCAGGGGCTCGAGCAGTTCTTC.

The chain joins TRBV4-3 to TRBJ2-4, with 7 bases fitting TRBD1. V shed 3 bases, J shed 2 bases, and the junction held 4 bases outside the gene matches. The germline gives CDR1 LGHNA, CDR2 YSLEER. The length of the CDR3 is 15 residues. The CDR3 spells CASSHLTGSKNIQYF. The CDR3 DNA follows: TGCGCCAGCAGCCACCTGACAGGGTCCAAAAACATTCAGTACTTC.

The rearrangement links TRBV12-3 or TRBV12-4 to TRBJ2-7, with D tentatively TRBD2 (6 bases). The CDR3 contains 13 residues. The germline V and J ends were trimmed by 6 bases and 5 bases, with 14 bases remaining between them. Here the CDR3 reads CASSPMGGHEQYF. CDR3 nucleotides: TGTGCCAGCAGCCCTATGGGGGGACACGAGCAGTACTTC.

The chain carries TRBV4-3 and TRBJ2-3, with D maybe TRBD2 (6 bases). The CDR3 spans 17 residues. Germline V gene data show CDR1 as LGHNA and CDR2 as YSLEER. Trimming shortened V by 1 base and J by 3 bases, and 17 bases separated the two germline ends. The CDR3 reads CASSQGPGGAGTDTQYF. The DNA of the CDR3 is TGCGCCAGCAGCCAAGGTCCCGGGGGAGCAGGGACAGATACGCAGTATTTT.

The chain carries TRBV5-5 and TRBJ1-3; D not certain. The germline gives CDR1 SGHKS, CDR2 YYEKEE (reference sequence). The CDR3 consists of 14 residues. The V gene lost 4 bases and the J gene lost 0 bases, with 8 bases spanning the gap. CDR3 bases: TGTGCCAGCAGCCCCCGCGTCTCTGGAAACACCATATATTTT. This gives the protein CASSPRVSGNTIYF. Full variable domain (rest looked up from reference TRBV5-5 and TRBJ1-3): DAGVTQSPTHLIKTRGQQVTLRCSPISGHKSVSWYQQVLGQGPQFIFQYYEKEERGRGNFPDRFSARQFPNYSSELNVNALLLGDSALYLCASSPRVSGNTIYFGEGSWLTVV.

The chain joins TRBV6-2 or TRBV6-3 to TRBJ1-5; tentative D call: TRBD1 (6 bases). The germline V and J ends were trimmed by 6 bases and 6 bases, with 24 bases remaining between them. The germline V gene has CDR1 MNHEY and CDR2 SVGEGT. The CDR3 runs 17 residues. In nucleotides, the CDR3 is TGTGCCAGCAGCCACGGGCGGAGGGGGGCCGCAGGTCAGCCCCAGCATTTT. The encoded protein is CASSHGRRGAAGQPQHF.

This sequence joins TRBV5-8 and TRBJ1-3; D is possibly TRBD1 (6 bases). The CDR3 extends over 15 amino acids. Germline V gene data show CDR1 as SGHTS and CDR2 as YDEGEE. Between the trimmed V and J ends, which lost 2 bases and 2 bases, there was a span of 11 bases. The CDR3 sequence: CASSLSRDTGNTIYF. The CDR3, as DNA: TGTGCCAGCAGCTTAAGCCGGGACACTGGAAACACCATATATTTT.

This clone was counted between two and nine times. The V gene is TRBV6-5, the J gene TRBJ1-6, with a possible D match to TRBD1 (5 bases). The V end was cut by 6 bases, the J end by 7 bases, with 10 bases between. Germline V CDR1 and CDR2: MNHEY, SVGAGI. The CDR3 extends over 13 amino acids. The chain's CDR3 is CASSSGGNSPLHF. CDR3 sequence (DNA): TGTGCCAGCAGCTCGGGGGGGAATTCACCCCTCCACTTT.

The chain joins TRBV5-1 to TRBJ1-1; D might be TRBD1 (6 bases). Germline V gives CDR1 SGHRS, CDR2 YFSETQ. CDR3 length: 16 residues. The V end was cut by 1 base, the J end by 4 bases, with 17 bases between. The CDR3 is CASSLLSGVIGTEAFF. The CDR3 bases are TGCGCCAGCAGCTTGTTGTCAGGGGTAATCGGCACTGAAGCTTTCTTT.

The V call is TRBV5-1, the J call TRBJ1-1, with a tentative D call TRBD1 (5 bases). Germline CDR1 reads SGHRS; CDR2 reads YFSETQ. The CDR3 runs 13 residues. The ends were cut back, 0 bases at V and 4 bases at J, with 7 bases in the middle. CDR3 DNA sequence: TGCGCCAGCAGCTTGGAAGGGGCCACTGAAGCTTTCTTT. Its translation is CASSLEGATEAFF.

This clone occurred once. V and J are TRBV2 and TRBJ1-3; D is ambiguous. The CDR3 spans 15 residues. V was cut by 2 bases and J by 4 bases, with 12 bases left in between. The germline V gene has CDR1 SNHLY and CDR2 FYNNEI. CDR3 nucleotide sequence: TGTGCCAGCAGTGAAACGCGGGTTGAAGGAAACACCATATATTTT. This gives the protein CASSETRVEGNTIYF.

The V and J genes are TRBV2 and TRBJ1-6; a possible D gene is TRBD1 (5 bases). The CDR3 has 13 residues. V lost 10 bases and J 6 bases, leaving 13 bases between the germline ends. Germline V CDR1 and CDR2: SNHLY, FYNNEI. CDR3 DNA: TGTGCCAACAAAAACAGGATTAATTCACCCCTCCACTTT. This translates into CANKNRINSPLHF.

This rearrangement joins TRBV6-6 to TRBJ2-7; tentatively, D is TRBD2 (6 bases). Trimming stripped 5 bases from V and 0 bases from J, with 14 bases between. The CDR3 totals 15 residues. Germline V gives CDR1 MNHNY, CDR2 SVGAGI (reference sequence). CDR3 bases: TGTGCCAGCAGTCCCGGGACTGTTAGCTCCTACGAGCAGTACTTC. This sequence encodes CASSPGTVSSYEQYF.

This clone appeared once. The gene calls are TRBV5-1 and TRBJ1-4; D uncertain. The CDR3 length is 13 residues. Germline values: CDR1 SGHRS, CDR2 YFSETQ. V dropped 0 bases and J dropped 8 bases, with 8 bases sitting between them. Here the CDR3 reads CASSLVPGEKLFF. The CDR3 DNA is TGCGCCAGCAGCTTGGTACCCGGCGAAAAACTGTTTTTT.

The rearrangement uses TRBV7-2 and TRBJ1-6; possible D gene TRBD1, 6 bases. CDR1 and CDR2 (germline): SGHTA, FQGNSA. The germline V and J ends were trimmed by 2 bases and 10 bases, with 18 bases remaining between them. The length of the CDR3 is 16 residues. CDR3 sequence: CASSLLSGGVRSPLHF. DNA for the CDR3: TGTGCCAGCAGCTTATTATCCGGGGGCGTTCGATCACCCCTCCACTTT.

This chain uses TRBV5-1 with TRBJ2-7, with 7 bases aligning to TRBD1. CDR3 size: 14 residues. V shed 0 bases, J shed 4 bases, and the junction held 4 bases outside the gene matches. The germline V gene has CDR1 SGHRS and CDR2 YFSETQ. The CDR3 spells CASSLGGQIYEQYF. CDR3 in DNA: TGCGCCAGCAGCTTGGGGGGACAGATTTACGAGCAGTACTTC. The variable domain in full, completed from reference TRBV5-1 and TRBJ2-7, reads KAGVTQTPRYLIKTRGQQVTLSCSPISGHRSVSWYQQTPGQGLQFLFEYFSETQRNKGNFPGRFSGRQFSNSRSEMNVSTLELGDSALYLCASSLGGQIYEQYFGPGTRLTVT.

V usage is TRBV27 and J usage is TRBJ2-7; 8 nucleotides agree with TRBD2. Trimming cost V 6 bases and J 4 bases; bases outside gene matches: 8. The CDR3 has 14 residues. Germline V CDR1 and CDR2: MNHEY, SMNVEV (reference sequence). The CDR3 bases are TGTGCCAGCAGACCCTCCGGGGGGGGTTACGAGCAGTACTTC. Translated, it gives CASRPSGGGYEQYF.

The chain combines TRBV6-1 with TRBJ1-2, with D uncertain. The CDR3 sequence is 13 residues long. CDR1 and CDR2 (germline): MNHNS, SASEGT. V lost 2 bases to trimming and J lost 4 bases, with 8 bases between them. The CDR3 is CASSEPGPYGYTF. CDR3 coding DNA: TGTGCCAGCAGTGAACCTGGACCCTATGGCTACACCTTC.

The gene calls are TRBV12-5 and TRBJ2-1; no definite D call. V shed 6 bases and J shed 8 bases, with 11 bases lying between them. This CDR3 contains 12 residues. Germline V gene sequence: CDR1 LGHNT, CDR2 FRNRAP. For the CDR3, the DNA is TGTGCTAGTGGCCTGAGCCGGGATGAGCAGTTCTTC. Translating it yields CASGLSRDEQFF.

The V gene is TRBV5-4, the J gene TRBJ2-6; D may be TRBD1 (5 bases). CDR3 length: 17 amino acids. CDR1 is SGHNT, CDR2 YYREEE, per germline (reference sequence). Trimming left V 3 bases short and J 0 bases short, with 13 bases between. The CDR3 DNA follows: TGTGCCAGCAGCTGGAGTCAGGGAAACTCTGGGGCCAACGTCCTGACTTTC. This gives the protein CASSWSQGNSGANVLTF.

This clone was counted once. The chain has TRBV5-4 and TRBJ1-2, with a possible D match to TRBD1 (6 bases). Per germline, CDR1 SGHNT and CDR2 YYREEE (reference sequence). This CDR3 has 16 amino acids. The ends were cut back, 1 base at V and 4 bases at J, with 17 bases in the middle. The chain's CDR3 is CASSLTGAGGGYGYTF. The CDR3 DNA sequence: TGTGCCAGCAGCTTGACCGGCGCGGGAGGGGGCTATGGCTACACCTTC.

The chain links TRBV24-1 to TRBJ2-1; 7 bases are shared with TRBD2. V lost 1 base to trimming and J lost 6 bases; unmatched junction nucleotides: 5. The CDR3 is made up of 15 amino acids. The germline gives CDR1 KGHDR, CDR2 SFDVKD. In nucleotides, the CDR3 is TGTGCCACCAGTGATTTAGCGGGGATTGGCAATGAGCAGTTCTTC. It codes for CATSDLAGIGNEQFF.

V and J are TRBV10-1 and TRBJ1-1, with unresolved D. V lost 8 bases to trimming and J lost 8 bases, with 21 bases between them. The germline V gene encodes CDR1 WNHNN and CDR2 SYGVQD (reference sequence). The CDR3 is 14 amino acids. CDR3 region: CASARWAPWREAFF. The CDR3 DNA is TGCGCCAGCGCACGATGGGCCCCGTGGAGGGAAGCTTTCTTT.

The table lists this clone with a count of one. The junction departs from the called germline gene at one end, perhaps through a read error. V and J are TRBV7-2 and TRBJ2-7; 9 nucleotides line up with TRBD2. This CDR3 region has 16 residues. Germline CDR1 and CDR2: SGHTA and FQGNSA. The CDR3 protein is CASSSQRGVGSSEQYF. Written as DNA, the CDR3 is TGTGCCAGCAGCTCCCAGCGGGGGGTCGGCTCCTCCGAGCAGTACTTC.

This sequence joins TRBV11-1 and TRBJ2-7, with D perhaps TRBD1 (6 bases). CDR1 SGHAT and CDR2 FQDESV come from the germline V gene (reference sequence). CDR3 length equals 14 residues. V lost 5 bases and J lost 2, with 13 bases in between. The CDR3 sequence: CASSPPRGTYEQYF. In DNA, the CDR3 is TGTGCCAGCAGCCCGCCGAGGGGGACCTACGAGCAGTACTTC.